These 8 T cell receptor beta chains were all obtained from the same sample, sequenced in a study of shared clonotypes between healthy human individuals. Assay: immunoSEQ multiplex PCR; the TCRdb copy retains only in-frame clones and omits some. This sample has over a million clones; around 82% occur once, and the top ten carry roughly 0.62%. Sequencing was performed on memory CD4+ T cells from PBMCs. The subset is: CD45RA-negative fraction. The source is a man in his late teens or twenties in good health. Some clones in this sample may be carry-over from other donors' samples.

The chain has TRBV27 and TRBJ1-2; 10 nucleotides agree with TRBD1. The V segment lost 2 bases and the J segment 6 bases; nucleotides outside the gene matches: 6. Germline V CDR1 and CDR2: MNHEY, SMNVEV (reference sequence). CDR3 size: 15 residues. For the CDR3, the DNA is TGTGCCAGCAGTTTAAGGGACAGGGGAGTAGATGGCTACACCTTC. It specifies CASSLRDRGVDGYTF.

The chain employs TRBV28 and TRBJ1-5, with D perhaps matching TRBD1 (5 bases). Germline V gene lookup returns CDR1 MDHEN and CDR2 SYDVKM. With 5 bases removed from V and 7 bases from J, the gap between germline ends came to 18 bases. The CDR3 consists of 15 residues. This CDR3 reads CASSQLRRQGQPQHF. CDR3 DNA: TGTGCCAGCAGTCAGTTAAGGCGGCAGGGCCAGCCCCAGCATTTT.

Only a few counts were recorded for this clone. The J gene is TRBJ2-7, the V gene TRBV28; D uncertain. The ends were cut back, 5 bases at V and 0 bases at J, with 8 bases in the middle. Germline CDR1 and CDR2: MDHEN and SYDVKM. This CDR3 is built from 13 residues. The CDR3 loop reads CASSPQHSYEQYF. The CDR3 DNA is TGTGCCAGCAGTCCGCAACACTCCTACGAGCAGTACTTC. The full variable domain, rest sourced from reference TRBV28 and TRBJ2-7, is DVKVTQSSRYLVKRTGEKVFLECVQDMDHENMFWYRQDPGLGLRLIYFSYDVKMKEKGDIPEGYSVSREKKERFSLILESASTNQTSMYLCASSPQHSYEQYFGPGTRLTVT.

This clone was recorded a few times. The chain combines TRBV7-2 with TRBJ2-7, with D possibly TRBD2 on 6 matching bases. Germline assignment: CDR1 SGHTA and CDR2 FQGNSA. The V gene lost 2 bases and the J gene lost 2 bases, with 16 bases spanning the gap. The CDR3 covers 16 residues. The CDR3: CASSLSPAGIAYEQYF. CDR3 bases: TGTGCCAGCAGCTTAAGTCCTGCGGGAATAGCCTACGAGCAGTACTTC.

This rearrangement joins TRBV5-1 to TRBJ1-5; D call uncertain. The CDR3 has 17 amino acids. CDR1 is SGHRS, CDR2 YFSETQ, per germline. Trimming took 4 bases from V and 6 from J, leaving 23 bases between them. In DNA, the CDR3 is TGCGCCAGCAGCGCACCCTGCATTCCTCAGCCTGGTCAGCCCCAGCATTTT. This gives the protein CASSAPCIPQPGQPQHF.

The V and J genes are TRBV19 and TRBJ2-6, with a weak D call TRBD2 (6 bases). V lost 7 bases and J 0 bases, leaving 16 bases between the germline ends. CDR3 length: 17 amino acids. Germline V CDR1 and CDR2: LNHDA, SQIVND (reference sequence). The CDR3 is CASNPGLSLSGANVLTF. Here the CDR3 DNA reads TGTGCCAGTAATCCGGGACTCAGCCTCTCTGGGGCCAACGTCCTGACTTTC.

The genes are TRBV5-4 and TRBJ2-7; no clear D. The CDR3 totals 14 residues. Germline assignment: CDR1 SGHNT and CDR2 YYREEE (reference sequence). The V gene lost 3 bases and the J gene lost 3 bases, with 13 bases spanning the gap. For the CDR3, the DNA is TGTGCCAGCAGCTCCCCGGCACCGTACTACGAGCAGTACTTC. It translates to CASSSPAPYYEQYF.

The rearrangement uses TRBV19 and TRBJ2-2, with D perhaps matching TRBD1 (5 bases). Germline CDR1 is LNHDA and CDR2 is SQIVND (reference sequence). The length of the CDR3 is 13 residues. Trimming stripped 7 bases from V and 4 bases from J, with 10 bases between. CDR3 sequence (DNA): TGTGCCAGTATTTGGACACTCACCGGGGAGCTGTTTTTT. Translated, it gives CASIWTLTGELFF.